This entry lists 24 T cell receptor beta chains sequenced from one sample in a study of OX40 agonist ivuxolimab in advanced cancers. Clones were read by immunoSEQ multiplex PCR, and TCRdb kept only the in-frame ones, dropping some. The sample includes just under 65,000 clones, about nine tenths of them seen just once. Sample: CD4+ or CD8+ T cells sorted from blood, taken in a trial of the OX40 agonist ivuxolimab. The receptors were sampled from an adult with an advanced solid tumor such as melanoma, head and neck, liver or kidney cancer.

The chain uses TRBV2 and TRBJ1-2; 7 bases map to TRBD1. With 7 bases clipped from V and 4 bases from J, the junction kept 6 bases outside the gene matches. Germline-derived CDR1 and CDR2 are SNHLY and FYNNEI. This CDR3 region has 13 residues. The CDR3 coding sequence is TGTGCCAGCACAAGGGACAGCGGCTATGGCTACACCTTC. It encodes CASTRDSGYGYTF.

The chain's CDR3 is CASSLELTPRLFF. The CDR3 nucleotides read TGTGCCAGCAGCTTAGAACTTACCCCAAGGCTGTTTTTT. The V gene is TRBV11-3, the J gene TRBJ2-2; D is undetermined. V was shortened by 0 bases and J by 13 bases, with 12 bases between the two germline ends. The germline gives CDR1 SGHNT, CDR2 YENEEA. This CDR3 region has 13 residues.

This rearrangement joins TRBV27 to TRBJ2-7, with D perhaps matching TRBD2 (5 bases). Germline V CDR1 and CDR2: MNHEY, SMNVEV (reference sequence). CDR3 length: 13 residues. Trimming left V 6 bases short and J 2 bases short, with 11 bases between. CDR3 amino acids: CASSHGLTYEQYF. Written as DNA, the CDR3 is TGTGCCAGCAGCCACGGACTTACCTACGAGCAGTACTTC.

The rearrangement links TRBV5-1 to TRBJ2-7, with 10 bases identical to TRBD2. V gave up 0 bases and J gave up 5 bases; unmatched junction bases: 5. The CDR3 length is 15 residues. Looked up from germline, CDR1 is SGHRS and CDR2 is YFSETQ. The CDR3 bases are TGCGCCAGCAGCTTGGGAGCGGGAGGGTTGAACGAGCAGTACTTC. It codes for CASSLGAGGLNEQYF.

The J gene is TRBJ1-3, the V gene TRBV14; perhaps TRBD1 as D (5 bases). Per germline, CDR1 SGHDN and CDR2 FVKESK. The CDR3 runs to 14 residues. Between the trimmed V and J ends, which lost 6 bases and 0 bases, there was a span of 9 bases. CDR3 sequence (DNA): TGTGCCAGCAGTGCAGGGTCCTCTGGAAACACCATATATTTT. The encoded protein is CASSAGSSGNTIYF.

The gene calls are TRBV5-1 and TRBJ2-5, with 10 bases that match TRBD2. The CDR3 contains 17 residues. V trimming: 0 bases; J trimming: 2 bases; junction bases outside the gene matches: 7. Germline V gene lookup returns CDR1 SGHRS and CDR2 YFSETQ. The CDR3, as DNA: TGCGCCAGCAGCTTGGTAGCGGGAGGTTCAGGACAAGAGACCCAGTACTTC. Translation gives CASSLVAGGSGQETQYF.

This clone was found a few times. The chain carries TRBV5-1 and TRBJ2-5, with TRBD2 identical over 16 bases. The CDR3 has 18 amino acids. The germline V gene has CDR1 SGHRS and CDR2 YFSETQ. Germline trimming cut 3 bases from V and 5 bases from J; bases unmatched to any gene: 10. The DNA for the CDR3 is TGCGCCAGCAGCTCGGGACTAGCGGGAGGGCCAGTCGATGAGACCCAGTACTTC. Its protein product is CASSSGLAGGPVDETQYF.

CDR3 amino acids: CASNVQEGKIYF. The CDR3 nucleotides are TGTGCCAGTAACGTACAGGAGGGCAAAATATATTTT. The chain carries TRBV19 and TRBJ1-3; TRBD1 is a possible D gene (5 bases). Germline CDR1 LNHDA, CDR2 SQIVND (reference sequence). Trimming shortened V by 7 bases and J by 13 bases, and 17 bases separated the two germline ends. This CDR3 has 12 residues.

This clone was counted between two and nine times. CDR3 coding DNA: TGTGCCAGCAGTGGGGGGGGGACAGCGCACAATGAGCAGTTCTTC. Encoded protein: CASSGGGTAHNEQFF. This chain joins TRBV25-1 and TRBJ2-1, with D perhaps assigned TRBD1 or TRBD2 (7 bases each). Germline V lookup: CDR1 MGHDK, CDR2 SYGVNS. There are 15 residues in the CDR3. V lost 4 bases, J lost 5 bases, and 15 bases lay in between.

V is TRBV18 and J is TRBJ1-2; D gene uncertain. V gave up 2 bases and J gave up 2 bases, with 12 bases separating them. The germline CDR1 and CDR2 sequences are KGHSH and LQKENI. The CDR3 sequence is 15 residues long. CDR3 residues: CASSPEALTNYGYTF. DNA for the CDR3: TGTGCCAGCTCACCAGAGGCACTTACAAACTATGGCTACACCTTC.

The chain uses TRBV11-2 and TRBJ2-1, with D perhaps assigned TRBD1 or TRBD2 (5 bases each). V was trimmed by 0 bases and J by 9 bases, leaving 15 bases between them. CDR3 size: 15 residues. Germline lookup yields CDR1 SGHAT and CDR2 FQNNGV. The CDR3, as DNA: TGTGCCAGCAGCTTAGATCCGTTTTCTGGGGGTGAGCAGTTCTTC. This gives the protein CASSLDPFSGGEQFF.

V gene TRBV28 combines with J gene TRBJ2-2, with 8 bases lining up with TRBD2. Germline CDR1 and CDR2: MDHEN and SYDVKM. The CDR3 consists of 14 residues. V shed 6 bases and J 8 bases; nucleotides not matched to a gene: 8. The CDR3 DNA reads TGTGCCAGCAGGAGCGGGAGTATAGTTGGGGAGCTGTTTTTT. Its protein product is CASRSGSIVGELFF.

Comments on this clone: A much larger clone differs from this one at a single base, so this may be a read error. The gene calls are TRBV28 and TRBJ1-2; D unclear. The CDR3 contains 11 residues. Trimming pared 4 bases from V and 2 bases from J, leaving 2 bases between. The germline V gene encodes CDR1 MDHEN and CDR2 SYDVKM. The CDR3 DNA follows: TGTGCCAGCAGTTACAACTATGGCTACACCTTC. Its translation is CASSYNYGYTF.

V is TRBV6-5 and J is TRBJ2-1; TRBD1 aligns across 8 bases. CDR3 length equals 14 residues. Germline lookup yields CDR1 MNHEY and CDR2 SVGAGI. V lost 7 bases and J lost 8; bases outside the gene matches: 10. The CDR3 reads CASTQTGVIDEQFF. CDR3 DNA: TGTGCCAGCACCCAGACAGGGGTGATCGATGAGCAGTTCTTC.

This chain joins TRBV30 and TRBJ2-5; D is unresolved. The CDR3 has 14 residues. The germline CDR1 and CDR2 sequences are GTSNPN and SVGIG (reference sequence). Trimming stripped 2 bases from V and 1 base from J, with 11 bases between. CDR3 amino acids: CAWSRGILQETQYF. CDR3 bases: TGTGCCTGGAGTCGCGGTATTCTCCAAGAGACCCAGTACTTC.

J is TRBJ2-7 and V is TRBV6-5, with TRBD2 as a possible D gene (6 bases). The CDR3 consists of 14 residues. The germline gives CDR1 MNHEY, CDR2 SVGAGI. The V end was cut by 2 bases, the J end by 4 bases, with 12 bases between. CDR3 DNA sequence: TGTGCCAGCAGTTACGGCGGGATCTTTTACGAGCAGTACTTC. Amino acids: CASSYGGIFYEQYF.

The chain is built from TRBV5-1 and TRBJ2-5; 7 nucleotides align to TRBD2. The ends lost 6 bases at V and 3 bases at J; junction bases unmatched: 11. The CDR3 contains 15 residues. Per germline, CDR1 SGHRS and CDR2 YFSETQ. Written as DNA, the CDR3 is TGCGCCAGCAACGGGGGGTACGGGTTCGAAGAGACCCAGTACTTC. Protein: CASNGGYGFEETQYF.

The chain combines TRBV7-9 with TRBJ1-2, with unresolved D. Between the trimmed V and J ends, which lost 7 bases and 0 bases, there was a span of 15 bases. CDR3 length equals 15 residues. CDR1 and CDR2 from the germline V gene are SEHNR and FQNEAQ (reference sequence). The CDR3 loop is CASMKEGTTNYGYTF. Written as DNA, the CDR3 is TGTGCCAGCATGAAGGAGGGTACAACTAACTATGGCTACACCTTC.

This chain links TRBV19 with TRBJ1-1, with D tentatively TRBD1 (5 bases). The germline V and J ends were trimmed by 5 bases and 0 bases, with 7 bases remaining between them. CDR3 length equals 13 residues. CDR1 LNHDA and CDR2 SQIVND come from the germline V gene (reference sequence). The CDR3 sequence is CASSQGVNTEAFF. CDR3 nucleotide sequence: TGTGCCAGTAGTCAGGGTGTGAACACTGAAGCTTTCTTT. Supplemented by reference TRBV19 and TRBJ1-1, the full variable domain reads DGGITQSPKYLFRKEGQNVTLSCEQNLNHDAMYWYRQDPGQGLRLIYYSQIVNDFQKGDIAEGYSVSREKKESFPLTVTSAQKNPTAFYLCASSQGVNTEAFFGQGTRLTVV.

The chain couples TRBV5-5 to TRBJ1-1; no clear D gene. The V gene lost 2 bases and the J gene lost 5 bases, with 13 bases spanning the gap. CDR3 length: 14 amino acids. From germline, CDR1 is SGHKS and CDR2 YYEKEE (reference sequence). The CDR3 reads CASSFQISGTEAFF. DNA for the CDR3: TGTGCCAGCAGCTTTCAGATTTCTGGTACTGAAGCTTTCTTT.

The rearrangement joins TRBV5-1 to TRBJ2-7; perhaps TRBD1 as D (6 bases). With 4 bases removed from V and 1 base from J, the gap between germline ends came to 15 bases. The CDR3 length is 15 residues. Germline loops: CDR1 SGHRS, CDR2 YFSETQ. CDR3 in amino acids: CASSPSRGESYEQYF. For the CDR3, the DNA is TGCGCCAGCAGCCCATCCAGGGGCGAGTCCTACGAGCAGTACTTC.

The chain carries TRBV4-1 and TRBJ2-5, with D possibly TRBD2 on 6 matching bases. This CDR3 has 18 amino acids. The germline CDR1 and CDR2 sequences are MGHRA and YSYEKL. V gave up 0 bases and J gave up 4 bases, with 21 bases separating them. This CDR3 reads CASSQDPGLWAGSETQYF. The CDR3 bases are TGCGCCAGCAGCCAAGACCCGGGCTTGTGGGCGGGATCAGAGACCCAGTACTTC.

V and J are TRBV5-1 and TRBJ2-7; unclear D gene. The CDR3 runs 14 residues. Germline CDR1 is SGHRS and CDR2 is YFSETQ. The V gene lost 0 bases and the J gene lost 0 bases, with 7 bases spanning the gap. CDR3 DNA sequence: TGCGCCAGCAGCTTGGTACCGGGCTCCTACGAGCAGTACTTC. It codes for CASSLVPGSYEQYF.

The genes are TRBV18 and TRBJ2-4; D possibly matches TRBD1 or TRBD2 (6 bases each). The CDR3 sequence is 16 residues long. From germline, CDR1 is KGHSH and CDR2 LQKENI. V was trimmed by 5 bases and J by 0 bases, leaving 14 bases between them. The CDR3 coding sequence is TGTGCCAGCTCAGCGACAGGACTACTAGCCAAAAACATTCAGTACTTC. Translation gives CASSATGLLAKNIQYF. Full variable domain (missing parts from reference TRBV18 and TRBJ2-4): NAGVMQNPRHLVRRRGQEARLRCSPMKGHSHVYWYRQLPEEGLKFMVYLQKENIIDESGMPKERFSAEFPKEGPSILRIQQVVRGDSAAYFCASSATGLLAKNIQYFGAGTRLSVL.